The clone carrying this T cell receptor (beta chain) was counted at least ten times. Its specificity is unknown. This sample was included in a study of CD8+CD57+ T cells in acquired aplastic anemia. About the research overall: Across the sorted CD4+ and CD8+ cells, DNA amounts averaged 3.2 ug. Study conclusions and caveats: Common to patients and controls were twenty-nine CD8+ CDR3 sequences. Statistical testing detected no significant gap in CD8+ Simpson's diversity between patients and controls.

Researchers used genomic DNA as the template to profile TCR beta VDJ and CDR3. TCRdb itself ran the reads through MiXCR, one entry per CDR3 protein. The sample lists 150,000 to 200,000 distinct CDR3 sequences, around 50% occurring once. Those patients picked for sequencing had displayed CD8+CD57+ cell expansion on flow cytometry. Patients, without exception, had severe acquired aplastic anemia. The source is a human donor with aplastic anemia. The sequenced sample consisted of sorted CD4+, CD8+, or CD8+CD57+ T cells (not recorded which) from PBMCs.

Here the CDR3 reads CASADSLWGYTF. In DNA form, the CDR3 reads TGTGCCAGCGCTGATAGCCTATGGGGCTACACCTTC. The chain recombines TRBV12-3 or TRBV12-4 with TRBJ1-2, with D unresolved. Trimming shortened V by 8 bases and J by 8 bases, and 15 bases separated the two germline ends. The CDR3 loop spans 12 amino acids.